The 9 T cell receptor beta chains presented below share a single source sample, sequenced in a study of shared clonotypes between healthy human individuals. Profiled with immunoSEQ multiplex PCR; TCRdb holds only in-frame clones, not every one. The repertoire consists of approximately 82,000 clones, with about 64% occurring once and the leading ten covering 51%. The sample taken for sequencing was memory CD8+ T cells sorted from blood. Subset here: CD45RO+ cells pooled with CCR7-negative TemRA cells. The receptors come from a man aged 25-40 years in good health.

The CDR3 here is CASSLWQAETQYF. DNA of the CDR3: TGTGCCAGCAGCTTATGGCAAGCAGAGACCCAGTACTTC. This rearrangement joins TRBV11-3 to TRBJ2-5; no reliable D call. Germline assignment: CDR1 SGHNT and CDR2 YENEEA. V was pared by 2 bases and J by 4 bases, with 8 bases between. CDR3 size: 13 residues.

The V and J genes are TRBV7-9 and TRBJ2-5; D is unresolved. The CDR3 loop spans 12 amino acids. Germline lookup yields CDR1 SEHNR and CDR2 FQNEAQ (reference sequence). V lost 3 bases and J 5 bases, leaving 7 bases between the germline ends. This chain's CDR3 is CASSLSWETQYF. The CDR3, as DNA: TGTGCCAGCAGCTTGAGTTGGGAGACCCAGTACTTC.

Only a few counts were recorded for this clone. CDR3 loop: CASSAVSSGANVLTF. CDR3 in DNA: TGTGCCAGCAGTGCTGTAAGCTCTGGGGCCAACGTCCTGACTTTC. The chain combines TRBV2 with TRBJ2-6, with D unclear. V was cut by 4 bases and J by 0 bases, with 7 bases left in between. The CDR3 spans 15 residues. CDR1 is SNHLY and CDR2 is FYNNEI in the germline V gene.

The sample holds many counts of this clone. At the DNA level, this CDR3 is encoded by other sequences in the same sample as well. CDR3 protein: CASSAGTSGTDTQYF. The CDR3 DNA reads TGTGCCAGCAGTGCCGGGACTAGCGGGACAGATACGCAGTATTTT. This chain joins TRBV6-4 and TRBJ2-3, with 12 nucleotides matching TRBD2. This CDR3 has 15 residues. Germline loops: CDR1 MRHNA, CDR2 SNTAGT. The ends lost 4 bases at V and 3 bases at J; junction bases unmatched: 2.

The chain recombines TRBV27 with TRBJ2-1, with 7 bases matching TRBD1. The CDR3 is 14 residues long. The germline V gene encodes CDR1 MNHEY and CDR2 SMNVEV (reference sequence). The trim removed 6 bases at V and 2 bases at J, leaving 4 bases unmatched. The CDR3 sequence is CASRRTGPYNEQFF. Written as DNA, the CDR3 is TGTGCCAGCAGGCGGACAGGTCCCTACAATGAGCAGTTCTTC.

The J gene is TRBJ1-2, the V gene TRBV19, with D perhaps matching TRBD1 (5 bases). CDR1 LNHDA and CDR2 SQIVND come from the germline V gene (reference sequence). Trimming shortened V by 8 bases and J by 4 bases, and 23 bases separated the two germline ends. The length of the CDR3 is 16 residues. DNA of the CDR3: TGTGCCAGTCGAAGTGGAATTGACAGATATTTCTATGGCTACACCTTC. This codes for CASRSGIDRYFYGYTF.

The genes are TRBV27 and TRBJ2-1; TRBD2 matches at 10 bases. The CDR3 totals 19 residues. CDR1 and CDR2 (germline): MNHEY, SMNVEV (reference sequence). Losses at the gene ends were 5 bases for V and 0 bases for J; bases not matched to a gene: 13. CDR3 nucleotide sequence: TGTGCCAGCAGTGGCACCGGGACTAGCGAAAGGAGCTCCTACAATGAGCAGTTCTTC. This encodes CASSGTGTSERSSYNEQFF.

The chain couples TRBV13 to TRBJ2-3; TRBD1 aligns across 9 bases. The CDR3 is 16 residues long. CDR1 PRHDT and CDR2 FYEKMQ come from the germline V gene (reference sequence). V lost 4 bases to trimming and J lost 5 bases; unmatched junction nucleotides: 10. The CDR3 protein is CASSSTGTGRRDTQYF. DNA of the CDR3: TGTGCCAGCAGCTCCACCGGGACAGGGCGCCGAGATACGCAGTATTTT.

The chain recombines TRBV5-8 with TRBJ2-1; tentatively, D is TRBD2 (6 bases). V was shortened by 4 bases and J by 7 bases, with 18 bases between the two germline ends. CDR1 is SGHTS, CDR2 YDEGEE, per germline. This CDR3 region has 15 residues. In DNA form, the CDR3 reads TGTGCCAGCAGCCTTGGTTTTGTCGGGGGTAATGAGCAGTTCTTC. Protein: CASSLGFVGGNEQFF.